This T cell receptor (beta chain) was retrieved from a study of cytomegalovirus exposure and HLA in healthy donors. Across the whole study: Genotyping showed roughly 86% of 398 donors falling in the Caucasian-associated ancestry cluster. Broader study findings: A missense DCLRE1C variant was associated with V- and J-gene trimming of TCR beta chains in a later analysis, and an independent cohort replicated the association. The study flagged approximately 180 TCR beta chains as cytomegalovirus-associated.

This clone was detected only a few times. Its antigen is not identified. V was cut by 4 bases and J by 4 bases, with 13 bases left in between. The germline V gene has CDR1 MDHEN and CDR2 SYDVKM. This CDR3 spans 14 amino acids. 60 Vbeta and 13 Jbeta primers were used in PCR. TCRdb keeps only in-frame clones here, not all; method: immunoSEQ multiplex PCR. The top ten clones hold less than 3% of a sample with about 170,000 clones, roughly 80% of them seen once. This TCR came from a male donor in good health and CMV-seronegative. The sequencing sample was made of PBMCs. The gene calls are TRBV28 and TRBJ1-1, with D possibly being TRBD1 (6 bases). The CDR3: CASSSGDWTTEAFF. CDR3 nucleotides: TGTGCCAGCAGTTCAGGGGATTGGACCACTGAAGCTTTCTTT.